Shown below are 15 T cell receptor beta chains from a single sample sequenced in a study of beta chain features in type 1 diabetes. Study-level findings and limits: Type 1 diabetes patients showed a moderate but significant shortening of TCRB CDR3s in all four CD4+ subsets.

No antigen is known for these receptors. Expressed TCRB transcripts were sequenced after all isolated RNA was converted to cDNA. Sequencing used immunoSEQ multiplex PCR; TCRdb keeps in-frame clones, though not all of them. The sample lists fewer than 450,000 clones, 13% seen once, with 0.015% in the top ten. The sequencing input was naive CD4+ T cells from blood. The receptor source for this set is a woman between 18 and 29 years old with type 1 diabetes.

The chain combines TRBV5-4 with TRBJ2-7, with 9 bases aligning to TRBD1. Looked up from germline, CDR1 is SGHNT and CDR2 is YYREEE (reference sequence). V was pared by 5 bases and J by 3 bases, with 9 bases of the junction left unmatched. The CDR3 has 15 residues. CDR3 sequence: CASSRPGTGYYEQYF. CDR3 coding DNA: TGTGCCAGCAGTCGCCCCGGGACAGGGTACTACGAGCAGTACTTC.

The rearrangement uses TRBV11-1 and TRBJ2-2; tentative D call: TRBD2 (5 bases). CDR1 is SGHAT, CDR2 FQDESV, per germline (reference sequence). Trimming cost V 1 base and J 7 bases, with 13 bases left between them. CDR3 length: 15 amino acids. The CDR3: CASSLEAQAGGELFF. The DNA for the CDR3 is TGTGCCAGCAGCTTAGAGGCCCAGGCGGGCGGGGAGCTGTTTTTT.

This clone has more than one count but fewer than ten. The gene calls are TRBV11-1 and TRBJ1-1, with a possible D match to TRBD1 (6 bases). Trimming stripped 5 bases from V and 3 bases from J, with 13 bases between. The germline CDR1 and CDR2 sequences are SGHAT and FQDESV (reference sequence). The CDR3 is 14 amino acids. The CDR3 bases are TGTGCCAGCAGCCAAGGACAGTTACACACTGAAGCTTTCTTT. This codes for CASSQGQLHTEAFF.

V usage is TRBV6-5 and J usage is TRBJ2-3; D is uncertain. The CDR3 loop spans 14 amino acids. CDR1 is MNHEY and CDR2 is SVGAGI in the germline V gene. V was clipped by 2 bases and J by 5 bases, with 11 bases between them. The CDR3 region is CASSYLGRGDTQYF. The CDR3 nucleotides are TGTGCCAGCAGTTACCTTGGCCGCGGAGATACGCAGTATTTT.

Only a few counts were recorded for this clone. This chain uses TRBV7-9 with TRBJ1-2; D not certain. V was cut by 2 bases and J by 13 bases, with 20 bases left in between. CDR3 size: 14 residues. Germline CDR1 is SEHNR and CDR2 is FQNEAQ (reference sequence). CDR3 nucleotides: TGTGCCAGCAGCTTATATACGGGCCAGGCGGGATGCACCTTC. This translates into CASSLYTGQAGCTF.

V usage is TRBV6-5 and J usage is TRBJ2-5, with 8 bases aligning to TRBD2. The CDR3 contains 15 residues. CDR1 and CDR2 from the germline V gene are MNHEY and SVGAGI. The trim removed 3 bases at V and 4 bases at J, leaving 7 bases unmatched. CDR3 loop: CASSYGSSGRETQYF. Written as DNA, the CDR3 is TGTGCCAGCAGTTATGGATCTAGCGGGCGAGAGACCCAGTACTTC.

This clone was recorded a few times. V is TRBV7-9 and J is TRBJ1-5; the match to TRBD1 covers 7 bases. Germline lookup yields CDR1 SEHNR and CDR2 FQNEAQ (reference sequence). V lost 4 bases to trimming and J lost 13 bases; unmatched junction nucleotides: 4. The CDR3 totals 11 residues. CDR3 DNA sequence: TGTGCCAGCAGCTCGGGACAGCGTCAGCATTTT. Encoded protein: CASSSGQRQHF.

CDR3 protein: CASSLGREQYV. CDR3 bases: TGTGCCAGCAGCTTAGGTCGGGAGCAGTACGTC. The chain has TRBV11-1 and TRBJ2-7; no clear D gene. The CDR3 consists of 11 residues. Deletions cut 1 base from V and 7 bases from J, with 5 bases between. Looked up from germline, CDR1 is SGHAT and CDR2 is FQDESV (reference sequence).

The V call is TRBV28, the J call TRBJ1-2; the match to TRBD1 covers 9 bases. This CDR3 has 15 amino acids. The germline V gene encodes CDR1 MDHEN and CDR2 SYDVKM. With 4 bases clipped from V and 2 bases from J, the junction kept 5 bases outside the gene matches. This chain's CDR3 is CASSSWTGANYGYTF. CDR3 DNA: TGTGCCAGCAGTTCGTGGACAGGGGCAAACTATGGCTACACCTTC.

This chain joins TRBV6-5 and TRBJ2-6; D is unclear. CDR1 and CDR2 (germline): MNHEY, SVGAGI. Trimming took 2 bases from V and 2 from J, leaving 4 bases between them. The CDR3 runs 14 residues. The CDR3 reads CASSYGPGANVLTF. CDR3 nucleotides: TGTGCCAGCAGTTACGGGCCTGGGGCCAACGTCCTGACTTTC.

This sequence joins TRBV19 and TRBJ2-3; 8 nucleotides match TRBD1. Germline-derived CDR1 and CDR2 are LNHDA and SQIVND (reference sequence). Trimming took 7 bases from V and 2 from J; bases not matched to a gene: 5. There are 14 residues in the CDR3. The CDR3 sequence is CASNDRGTTDTQYF. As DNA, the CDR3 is TGTGCCAGTAATGACAGGGGTACCACAGATACGCAGTATTTT.

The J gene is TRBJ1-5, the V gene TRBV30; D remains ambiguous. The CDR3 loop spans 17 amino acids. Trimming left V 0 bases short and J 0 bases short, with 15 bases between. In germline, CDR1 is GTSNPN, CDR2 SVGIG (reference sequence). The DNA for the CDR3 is TGTGCCTGGAGTGTAAGGTATTCAGAGGGTAGCAATCAGCCCCAGCATTTT. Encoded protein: CAWSVRYSEGSNQPQHF. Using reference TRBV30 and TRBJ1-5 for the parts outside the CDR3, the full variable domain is SQTIHQWPATLVQPVGSPLSLECTVEGTSNPNLYWYRQAAGRGLQLLFYSVGIGQISSEVPQNLSASRPQDRQFILSSKKLLLSDSGFYLCAWSVRYSEGSNQPQHFGDGTRLSIL.

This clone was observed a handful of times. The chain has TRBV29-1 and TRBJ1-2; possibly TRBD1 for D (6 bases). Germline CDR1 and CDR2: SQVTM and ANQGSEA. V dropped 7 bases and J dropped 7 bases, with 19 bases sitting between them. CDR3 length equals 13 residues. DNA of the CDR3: TGCAGCGCTCAACAGGGAGATAGGGGTGGCTACACCTTC. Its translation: CSAQQGDRGGYTF.

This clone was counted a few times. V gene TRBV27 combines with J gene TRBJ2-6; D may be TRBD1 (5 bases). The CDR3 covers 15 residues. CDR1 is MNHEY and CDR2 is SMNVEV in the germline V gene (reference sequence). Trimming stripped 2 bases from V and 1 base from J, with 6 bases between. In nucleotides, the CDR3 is TGTGCCAGCAGTTTACAGGGATCTGGGGCCAACGTCCTGACTTTC. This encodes CASSLQGSGANVLTF.

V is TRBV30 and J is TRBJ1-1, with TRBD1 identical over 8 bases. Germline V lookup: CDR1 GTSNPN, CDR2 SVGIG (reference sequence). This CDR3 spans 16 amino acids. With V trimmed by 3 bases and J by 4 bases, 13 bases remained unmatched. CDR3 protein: CAWSLGVGQGGTEAFF. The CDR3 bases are TGTGCCTGGAGCCTAGGGGTAGGACAGGGAGGCACTGAAGCTTTCTTT.